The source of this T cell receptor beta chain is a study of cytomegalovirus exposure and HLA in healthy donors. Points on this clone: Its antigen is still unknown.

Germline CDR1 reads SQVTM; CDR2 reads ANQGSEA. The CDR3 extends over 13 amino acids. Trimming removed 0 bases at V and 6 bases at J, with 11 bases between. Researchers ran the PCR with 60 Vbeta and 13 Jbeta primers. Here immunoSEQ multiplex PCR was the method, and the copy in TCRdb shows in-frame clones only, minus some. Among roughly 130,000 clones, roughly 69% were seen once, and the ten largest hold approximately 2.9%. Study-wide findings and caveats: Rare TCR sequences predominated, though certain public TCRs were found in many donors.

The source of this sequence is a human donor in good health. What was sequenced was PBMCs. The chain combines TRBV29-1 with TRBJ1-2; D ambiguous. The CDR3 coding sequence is TGCAGCGTTGAAGAGCGGGCAGAGCATGGCTACACCTTC. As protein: CSVEERAEHGYTF.